This TCR beta chain was documented in a study of blood T cell repertoires in COVID-19. Across the study: Specimens from acute and convalescent COVID-19 originated in the United States, Italy and Spain.

The V gene's germline CDR1 is LNHNV and CDR2 YYDKDF (reference sequence). The CDR3 totals 17 residues. Trimming pared 1 base from V and 7 bases from J, leaving 22 bases between. The assay was immunoSEQ multiplex PCR, and TCRdb's table has in-frame clones only and misses some. The repertoire has a few hundred thousand clones, roughly 89% of them found once; the top ten carry less than 1%. This clonotype was sampled from a woman aged 40 to 50 who had recovered from COVID-19. The sequencing sample was made of peripheral blood. V is TRBV15 and J is TRBJ1-1; a weak D match, TRBD1 (6 bases). The CDR3 sequence is CATSRVLKIQGGNEAFF. The CDR3, as DNA: TGTGCCACCAGCAGAGTACTGAAGATACAGGGTGGTAATGAAGCTTTCTTT.